One and the same sample provided the 25 T cell receptor beta chains below, sequenced in a study of blood T cell repertoires in COVID-19. Sequencing was performed with immunoSEQ multiplex PCR; in TCRdb, only in-frame clones are kept and a portion is missing. The table includes some 180,000 clones, 82% detected once. The source material was PBMCs or T cells enriched from blood (not recorded which). The receptors were gathered from a woman in her sixties or seventies with acute COVID-19.

The chain is built from TRBV13 and TRBJ2-2, with a weak D call TRBD2 (5 bases). The CDR3 runs to 16 residues. V was clipped by 7 bases and J by 1 base, with 16 bases between them. Germline V lookup: CDR1 PRHDT, CDR2 FYEKMQ (reference sequence). The CDR3: CASTMSPGRNTGELFF. As DNA, the CDR3 is TGTGCCAGCACAATGAGTCCGGGGAGGAACACCGGGGAGCTGTTTTTT.

CDR3 loop: CASSNARKTNQPQHF. The DNA of the CDR3 is TGTGCCAGCAGTAACGCCAGAAAGACAAATCAGCCCCAGCATTTT. The chain joins TRBV2 to TRBJ1-5; no firm D call. CDR1 is SNHLY, CDR2 FYNNEI, per germline. The CDR3 totals 15 residues. Trimming took off 5 bases at V and 4 bases at J, with 15 bases between the two ends.

The gene calls are TRBV7-2 and TRBJ1-4; unclear D gene. V was shortened by 4 bases and J by 8 bases, with 8 bases between the two germline ends. Germline lookup yields CDR1 SGHTA and CDR2 FQGNSA. This CDR3 comprises 12 residues. DNA for the CDR3: TGTGCCAGCAGCTACTCGGGAGAAAAACTGTTTTTT. This translates into CASSYSGEKLFF. The complete variable domain, with remaining parts taken from reference TRBV7-2 and TRBJ1-4, reads GAGVSQSPSNKVTEKGKDVELRCDPISGHTALYWYRQSLGQGLEFLIYFQGNSAPDKSGLPSDRFSAERTGGSVSTLTIQRTQQEDSAVYLCASSYSGEKLFFGSGTQLSVL.

The chain combines TRBV4-1 with TRBJ1-3; 8 nucleotides agree with TRBD1. CDR1 is MGHRA and CDR2 is YSYEKL in the germline V gene. The CDR3 is 15 amino acids. V trimming: 3 bases; J trimming: 8 bases; junction bases outside the gene matches: 9. In DNA, the CDR3 is TGCGCCAGCAGCCATGCGTTACTACAGGGGGACACCATATATTTT. Translation: CASSHALLQGDTIYF.

The chain is built from TRBV29-1 and TRBJ2-1, with 9 nucleotides matching TRBD2. V shed 5 bases, J shed 5 bases, and the junction held 7 bases outside the gene matches. The CDR3 loop spans 14 amino acids. The germline CDR1 and CDR2 sequences are SQVTM and ANQGSEA. The CDR3 sequence is CSVQRLAENNEQFF. The DNA of the CDR3 is TGCAGCGTTCAAAGACTAGCGGAGAACAATGAGCAGTTCTTC.

In its sample, this clone was seen once. In nucleotides, the CDR3 is TGTGCCAGCAGTCCCCGGGGAGGGTTGAACACCGGGGAGCTGTTTTTT. This codes for CASSPRGGLNTGELFF. V and J are TRBV27 and TRBJ2-2; TRBD2 agrees at 7 bases. With V trimmed by 5 bases and J by 1 base, 7 bases remained unmatched. The germline gives CDR1 MNHEY, CDR2 SMNVEV (reference sequence). This CDR3 has 16 residues.

The rearrangement links TRBV5-4 to TRBJ1-2; 9 positions agree with TRBD1. The CDR3 consists of 15 residues. The V and J ends lost 4 bases and 3 bases, in that order; junction bases with no gene match: 7. Germline V gene data show CDR1 as SGHNT and CDR2 as YYREEE (reference sequence). In DNA, the CDR3 is TGTGCCAGCAGCAAACAGGGGGCTGTAGACTATGGCTACACCTTC. As protein: CASSKQGAVDYGYTF.

This clone was seen a single time. The chain combines TRBV21-1 with TRBJ2-5; TRBD1 is the table's D call, not checked against the DNA. TRBV21-1 is a documented pseudogene. The CDR3 has 14 amino acids. The CDR3 sequence: CASSKATQEETQYF. DNA of the CDR3: TGTGCCAGCAGCAAAGCTACTCAGGAAGAGACCCAGTACTTC.

The chain employs TRBV19 and TRBJ2-7, with TRBD2 matching over 10 bases. Germline loops: CDR1 LNHDA, CDR2 SQIVND (reference sequence). This CDR3 contains 14 residues. V shed 4 bases and J 5 bases; nucleotides not matched to a gene: 5. This CDR3 reads CASSRALAGDEQYF. Here the CDR3 DNA reads TGTGCCAGTAGTAGGGCGCTAGCGGGAGACGAGCAGTACTTC.

The chain is built from TRBV6-5 and TRBJ2-2; maybe TRBD1 (7 bases). V lost 3 bases to trimming and J lost 6 bases, with 14 bases between them. The CDR3 runs 15 residues. Germline values: CDR1 MNHEY, CDR2 SVGAGI. The CDR3, as DNA: TGTGCCAGCAGTTATGACAGGGAGGTCGCCGGGGAGCTGTTTTTT. Amino acid sequence: CASSYDREVAGELFF.

The J gene is TRBJ1-2, the V gene TRBV12-3 or TRBV12-4, with 11 bases that match TRBD1. V gave up 6 bases and J gave up 8 bases; unmatched junction bases: 5. The CDR3 spans 13 residues. The CDR3 sequence is CASSARTGGGYTF. The CDR3 nucleotides read TGTGCCAGCAGCGCTAGGACAGGGGGCGGCTACACCTTC.

This chain uses TRBV7-2 with TRBJ2-5; 8 nucleotides line up with TRBD2. The V segment lost 6 bases and the J segment 4 bases; nucleotides outside the gene matches: 7. CDR1 and CDR2 (germline): SGHTA, FQGNSA. The CDR3 runs to 14 residues. The CDR3 protein is CASRPRTSLETQYF. CDR3 sequence (DNA): TGTGCCAGCAGGCCTAGGACTAGCCTAGAGACCCAGTACTTC.

The chain links TRBV18 to TRBJ2-1; D not resolved. Trimming left V 2 bases short and J 3 bases short, with 8 bases between. CDR3 length equals 14 residues. Germline V gives CDR1 KGHSH, CDR2 LQKENI. The CDR3 bases are TGTGCCAGCTCACCATATGAGGACTACAATGAGCAGTTCTTC. Protein sequence: CASSPYEDYNEQFF. Looking up the rest from reference TRBV18 and TRBJ2-1 gives the full variable domain: NAGVMQNPRHLVRRRGQEARLRCSPMKGHSHVYWYRQLPEEGLKFMVYLQKENIIDESGMPKERFSAEFPKEGPSILRIQQVVRGDSAAYFCASSPYEDYNEQFFGPGTRLTVL.

The rearrangement links TRBV6-4 to TRBJ2-1, with TRBD2 identical over 8 bases. The CDR3 contains 15 residues. Germline lookup yields CDR1 MRHNA and CDR2 SNTAGT. V shed 4 bases and J 7 bases; nucleotides not matched to a gene: 9. The CDR3 loop reads CASSGERGSRNEQFF. CDR3 nucleotides: TGTGCCAGCAGTGGGGAGCGGGGGTCAAGGAATGAGCAGTTCTTC.

The chain employs TRBV11-3 and TRBJ2-5; a possible D gene is TRBD2 (5 bases). The CDR3 covers 14 residues. The V gene lost 5 bases and the J gene lost 1 base, with 11 bases spanning the gap. The germline gives CDR1 SGHNT, CDR2 YENEEA. The CDR3 DNA is TGTGCCAGCAGCCTCGGGCGGGCCCAAGAGACCCAGTACTTC. It encodes CASSLGRAQETQYF.

The chain employs TRBV7-9 and TRBJ2-5; TRBD1 matches at 8 bases. CDR3 size: 14 residues. J lost 7 bases, V lost 8 bases, and 12 bases had no gene match. Per the germline V gene, CDR1 is SEHNR and CDR2 is FQNEAQ (reference sequence). CDR3 nucleotide sequence: TGTGCCAGCGAGTCGACAGGGGAGGTGAGGACCCAGTACTTC. As protein: CASESTGEVRTQYF.

The rearrangement joins TRBV10-3 to TRBJ2-7, with 8 bases identical to TRBD2. The length of the CDR3 is 15 residues. The ends lost 4 bases at V and 4 bases at J; junction bases unmatched: 9. Per germline, CDR1 ENHRY and CDR2 SYGVKD. The CDR3 region has the DNA TGTGCCATCAGTGGTTCTGCGACGGGGGGGTACGAGCAGTACTTC. Its translation is CAISGSATGGYEQYF.

The chain uses TRBV9 and TRBJ2-1; TRBD2 agrees at 11 bases. V gave up 2 bases and J gave up 0 bases; unmatched junction bases: 4. The CDR3 sequence is 17 residues long. Per germline, CDR1 SGDLS and CDR2 YYNGEE. The CDR3 sequence is CASSVRLAGYSYNEQFF. CDR3 coding DNA: TGTGCCAGCAGCGTCAGACTAGCGGGGTACTCCTACAATGAGCAGTTCTTC.

This chain connects TRBV6-1 to TRBJ2-1, with 12 bases matching TRBD2. The junction had 8 bases not matched to a gene; V was cut back by 2 bases and J by 6 bases. This CDR3 is 17 amino acids long. Per the germline V gene, CDR1 is MNHNS and CDR2 is SASEGT. Written as DNA, the CDR3 is TGTGCCAGCAGTGAACCTTGGACTAGCGGGACCCGCAATGAGCAGTTCTTC. Amino acid sequence: CASSEPWTSGTRNEQFF.

This clone was seen once. The CDR3 here is CASSPRDIANTEAFF. DNA of the CDR3: TGTGCCAGTAGTCCCCGGGACATTGCTAACACTGAAGCTTTCTTT. The chain combines TRBV19 with TRBJ1-1; TRBD1 is a possible D gene (6 bases). From germline, CDR1 is LNHDA and CDR2 SQIVND (reference sequence). V was cut by 5 bases and J by 2 bases, with 15 bases left in between. This CDR3 has 15 residues.

This clone appeared many times. The rearrangement uses TRBV19 and TRBJ1-1, with TRBD1 matching over 8 bases. Per the germline V gene, CDR1 is LNHDA and CDR2 is SQIVND (reference sequence). The V and J ends lost 6 bases and 4 bases, in that order; junction bases with no gene match: 13. The CDR3 contains 16 residues. The CDR3 DNA is TGTGCCAGTAGCGTACCCTCCAGGGGGCGCCCCACTGAAGCTTTCTTT. This codes for CASSVPSRGRPTEAFF.

The chain couples TRBV11-2 to TRBJ1-1; perhaps TRBD1 as D (5 bases). Per germline, CDR1 SGHAT and CDR2 FQNNGV. The V end was cut by 3 bases, the J end by 5 bases, with 13 bases between. This CDR3 is built from 14 residues. The CDR3: CASSFGTTGTEAFF. CDR3 coding DNA: TGTGCCAGCAGCTTTGGGACTACGGGGACTGAAGCTTTCTTT. Complete variable domain (other parts from reference TRBV11-2 and TRBJ1-1): EAGVAQSPRYKIIEKRQSVAFWCNPISGHATLYWYQQILGQGPKLLIQFQNNGVVDDSQLPKDRFSAERLKGVDSTLKIQPAKLEDSAVYLCASSFGTTGTEAFFGQGTRLTVV.

This chain connects TRBV18 to TRBJ2-7; D may be TRBD2 (7 bases). Trimming stripped 1 base from V and 7 bases from J, with 11 bases between. Per germline, CDR1 KGHSH and CDR2 LQKENI. The CDR3 covers 13 residues. The CDR3 nucleotides are TGTGCCAGCTCACCACTGGGGGGGCCTGAGCAGTACGTC. This sequence encodes CASSPLGGPEQYV.

The rearrangement uses TRBV20-1 and TRBJ2-1; a possible D gene is TRBD1 (5 bases). CDR3 size: 13 residues. V was cut by 3 bases and J by 7 bases, with 13 bases left in between. Germline CDR1 reads DFQATT; CDR2 reads SNEGSKA (reference sequence). CDR3 in amino acids: CSASRDGANEQFF. The CDR3 nucleotides read TGCAGTGCTAGTAGAGATGGGGCGAATGAGCAGTTCTTC.

The rearrangement uses TRBV7-8 and TRBJ1-6, with D perhaps matching TRBD1 (5 bases). V lost 2 bases and J 7 bases, leaving 12 bases between the germline ends. From germline, CDR1 is SGHVS and CDR2 FQNEAQ. The CDR3 consists of 15 residues. Here the CDR3 reads CASSLSSGPNSPLHF. As DNA, the CDR3 is TGTGCCAGCAGCTTATCTTCAGGGCCAAATTCACCCCTCCACTTT.